The clone carrying this T cell receptor beta chain was detected only a few times. The trim removed 2 bases at V and 1 base at J, leaving 13 bases unmatched. This CDR3 has 20 amino acids. Germline CDR1 reads DFQATT; CDR2 reads SNEGSKA (reference sequence). TCRdb redid the calling of the 5' RACE reads with MiXCR, one entry per CDR3 protein. The data contain 55,000 to 65,000 distinct CDR3 sequences, roughly a tenth of them singletons. The data were obtained in a study of early T cells in non-severe SARS-CoV-2 infection. The chain combines TRBV20-1 with TRBJ1-6, with 11 bases aligning to TRBD1. This clonotype was obtained from an adult who was a healthcare worker with PCR-confirmed SARS-CoV-2 infection or an uninfected control (not recorded which). Input material: whole blood. As DNA, the CDR3 is TGCAGTGCTAGAACATTCCCGGGACAGGGGGTTAGGTCCTATAATTCACCCCTCCACTTT. It codes for CSARTFPGQGVRSYNSPLHF.